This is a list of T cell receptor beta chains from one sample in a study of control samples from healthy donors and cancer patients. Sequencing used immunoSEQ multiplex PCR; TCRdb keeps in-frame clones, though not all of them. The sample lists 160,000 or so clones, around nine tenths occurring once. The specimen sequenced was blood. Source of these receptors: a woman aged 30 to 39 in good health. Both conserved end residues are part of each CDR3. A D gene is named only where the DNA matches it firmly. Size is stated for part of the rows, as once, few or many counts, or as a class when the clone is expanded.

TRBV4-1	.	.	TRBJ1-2	CASSQEPWGAAQGGEYGYTF	TGCGCCAGCAGCCAAGAGCCATGGGGTGCTGCACAAGGGGGAGAATATGGCTACACCTTC
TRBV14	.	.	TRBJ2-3	CASSPIELLTDTQYF	TGTGCCAGCAGCCCGATTGAGTTGCTGACAGATACGCAGTATTTT
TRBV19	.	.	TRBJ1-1	CASSSGVGQEAFF	TGTGCCAGTAGCAGCGGGGTCGGGCAAGAAGCTTTCTTT
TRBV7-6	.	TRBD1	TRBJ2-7	CASSESGQGRPFF	TGTGCCAGCAGCGAGTCGGGACAGGGGCGTCCTTTCTTC
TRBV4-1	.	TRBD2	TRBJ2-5	CASSQGTSSETQYF	TGCGCCAGCAGCCAAGGGACTAGTTCAGAGACCCAGTACTTC
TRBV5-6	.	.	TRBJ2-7	CASSPTRSPHYEQYF	TGTGCCAGCAGCCCGACCCGATCGCCACACTACGAGCAGTACTTC
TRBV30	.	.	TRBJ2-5	CAWGGGLRETQYF	TGTGCCTGGGGGGGCGGGTTAAGGGAGACCCAGTACTTC
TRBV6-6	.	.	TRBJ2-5	CASSIQGPLQETQYF	TGTGCCAGCAGCATACAGGGTCCCTTACAAGAGACCCAGTACTTC
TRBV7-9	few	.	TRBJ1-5	CASSLMEGQPQHF	TGTGCCAGCAGCTTAATGGAGGGTCAGCCCCAGCATTTT
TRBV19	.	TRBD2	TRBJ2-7	CASSPGTSGYEQYF	TGTGCCAGTAGCCCCGGGACTAGCGGGTACGAGCAGTACTTC
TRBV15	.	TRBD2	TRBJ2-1	CATSTETSGHNEQFF	TGTGCCACCAGCACGGAGACTAGCGGCCACAATGAGCAGTTCTTC
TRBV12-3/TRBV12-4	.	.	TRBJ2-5	CASSRAGETQYF	TGTGCCAGCAGTCGGGCGGGGGAGACCCAGTACTTC
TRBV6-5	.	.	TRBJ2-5	CASEGQEGTQYF	TGTGCCAGCGAGGGGCAAGAAGGGACCCAGTACTTC
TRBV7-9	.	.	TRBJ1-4	CASSLAGLTEKLFF	TGTGCCAGCAGCTTGGCGGGACTCACTGAAAAACTGTTTTTT
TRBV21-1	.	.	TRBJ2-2	CASSKNPGAWDGGNTGELFF	TGTGCCAGCAGCAAAAACCCCGGTGCCTGGGACGGGGGGAACACCGGGGAGCTGTTTTTT
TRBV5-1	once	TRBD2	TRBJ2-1	CASSGGSGRGPYNEQFF	TGCGCCAGCAGCGGGGGCAGCGGGAGGGGACCCTACAATGAGCAGTTCTTC
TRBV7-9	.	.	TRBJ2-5	CASSFVGGETQYF	TGTGCCAGCAGCTTTGTGGGGGGAGAGACCCAGTACTTC
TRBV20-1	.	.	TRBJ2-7	CSASGPGEQYF	TGCAGTGCTAGTGGGCCGGGAGAGCAGTACTTC
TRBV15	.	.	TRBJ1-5	CATSEEWTQPQHF	TGTGCCACCAGCGAAGAGTGGACTCAGCCCCAGCATTTT
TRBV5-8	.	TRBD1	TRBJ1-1	CASSPDRTRDWNTEAFF	TGTGCCAGCAGCCCGGACAGGACAAGAGATTGGAACACTGAAGCTTTCTTT
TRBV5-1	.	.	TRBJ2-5	CASSPGQLETQYF	TGCGCCAGCAGCCCTGGACAGCTAGAGACCCAGTACTTC
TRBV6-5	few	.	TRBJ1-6	CASTRTVLNSPLHF	TGTGCCAGCACCCGGACAGTATTAAATTCACCCCTCCACTTT
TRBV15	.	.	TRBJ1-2	CATSGGVNYGYTF	TGTGCCACCAGCGGGGGCGTTAACTATGGCTACACCTTC
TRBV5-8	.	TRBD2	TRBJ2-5	CASSSEREAQETQYF	TGTGCCAGCAGCTCCGAGCGGGAGGCACAAGAGACCCAGTACTTC
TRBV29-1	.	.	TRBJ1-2	CSVGKGGRSNYGYTF	TGCAGCGTTGGAAAGGGGGGAAGAAGTAACTATGGCTACACCTTC